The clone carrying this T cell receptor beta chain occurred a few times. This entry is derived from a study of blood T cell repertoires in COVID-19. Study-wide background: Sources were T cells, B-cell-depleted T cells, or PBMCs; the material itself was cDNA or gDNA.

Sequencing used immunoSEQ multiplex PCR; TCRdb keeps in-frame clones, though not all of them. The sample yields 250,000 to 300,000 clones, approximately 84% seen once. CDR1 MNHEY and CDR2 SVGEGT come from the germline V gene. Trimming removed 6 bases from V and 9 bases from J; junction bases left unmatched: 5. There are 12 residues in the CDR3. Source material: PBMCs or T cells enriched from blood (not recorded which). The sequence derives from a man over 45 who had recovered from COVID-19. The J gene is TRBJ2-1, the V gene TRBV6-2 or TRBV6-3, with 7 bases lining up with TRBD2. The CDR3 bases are TGTGCCAGCAGCCCGACTAGCTTTGAGCAGTTCTTC. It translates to CASSPTSFEQFF.